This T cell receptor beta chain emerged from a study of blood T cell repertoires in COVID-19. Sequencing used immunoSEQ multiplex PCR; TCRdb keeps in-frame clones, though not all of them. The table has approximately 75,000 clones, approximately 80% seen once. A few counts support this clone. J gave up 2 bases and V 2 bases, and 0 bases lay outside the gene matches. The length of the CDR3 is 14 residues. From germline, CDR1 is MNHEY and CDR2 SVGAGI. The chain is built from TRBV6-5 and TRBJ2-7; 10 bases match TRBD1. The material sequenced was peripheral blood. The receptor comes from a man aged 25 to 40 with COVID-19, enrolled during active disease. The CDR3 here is CASSYGQGAYEQYF. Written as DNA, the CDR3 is TGTGCCAGCAGTTACGGACAGGGGGCCTACGAGCAGTACTTC.